The sequence of this T cell receptor (beta chain) was determined in a study of CD8 T cells in ankylosing spondylitis. The authors made TCR beta libraries by quantitative 5'-RACE with molecular barcodes. TCRdb re-called the 5' RACE reads through MiXCR, storing one row per CDR3 protein. This table has some 30,000 distinct CDR3 sequences, approximately 14% appearing once. This CDR3 is built from 14 residues. Trimming left V 4 bases short and J 4 bases short, with 13 bases between. CDR1 and CDR2 (germline): SQVTM, ANQGSEA. The receptor comes from a male donor with ankylosing spondylitis or in good health (not recorded which). The sample consisted of blood. This sequence joins TRBV29-1 and TRBJ1-4, with D possibly being TRBD1 (6 bases). As DNA, the CDR3 is TGCAGCGTTGTCGGGGGGCAGGGTAATGAAAAACTGTTTTTT. Its protein product is CSVVGGQGNEKLFF.